These 22 T cell receptor beta chains were sequenced from one sample in a study of human T cells and chemical hapten exposure (dated by TCRdb to about 2021). This sample's time point label indicates: healthy volunteer bleed at 6 weeks. Total RNA was extracted from unfractionated whole blood that had been collected in Tempus Blood RNA tubes. Library prep was done by RACE. Sequencing instrument: NextSeq 500. TCRdb ran its own pipeline on the public reads, namely fastp trimming at Q25 and MiXCR clone calling, and kept in-frame beta chains. Rows matching on CDR3 protein sequence are summarized as one entry with the most common DNA and genes. Here the sample has 35,000 to 55,000 distinct CDR3 sequences; roughly 3.5% occur a single time. Roughly 5.9% of the sample is held by the ten biggest clonotypes. Specimen: whole blood. Receptors originate from a human donor in good health. Some clones in this sample may be carry-over from other donors' samples.

This clonotype was counted at least ten times. This chain connects TRBV5-1 to TRBJ2-2, with no clear D. The CDR3 has 15 amino acids. Trimming shortened V by 2 bases and J by 0 bases, and 8 bases separated the two germline ends. Germline CDR1 reads SGHRS; CDR2 reads YFSETQ. CDR3 loop: CASSLDSANTGELFF. The CDR3 DNA is TGCGCCAGCAGCTTAGACTCCGCGAACACCGGGGAGCTGTTTTTT. Variable domain in full (rest from reference TRBV5-1 and TRBJ2-2): KAGVTQTPRYLIKTRGQQVTLSCSPISGHRSVSWYQQTPGQGLQFLFEYFSETQRNKGNFPGRFSGRQFSNSRSEMNVSTLELGDSALYLCASSLDSANTGELFFGEGSRLTVL.

With respect to this clonotype: A much larger clone sits a single nucleotide away, making a read error possible. Likely a read error: the CDR3 ends without its conserved phenylalanine or tryptophan. The chain is built from TRBV7-9 and TRBJ1-6; a weak D match, TRBD1 (6 bases). V was trimmed by 3 bases and J by 2 bases, leaving 11 bases between them. Per the germline V gene, CDR1 is SEHNR and CDR2 is FQNEAQ (reference sequence). The CDR3 loop spans 16 amino acids. The CDR3 here is CASSFQGIPYNSPLHL. The CDR3 DNA reads as TGTGCCAGCAGCTTCCAGGGGATACCCTATAATTCACCCCTCCACCTT.

This clonotype was seen a handful of times. CDR3 sequence: CASSVGSNQPQHF. Written as DNA, the CDR3 is TGTGCCAGCAGCGTAGGATCCAATCAGCCCCAGCATTTT. This chain connects TRBV9 to TRBJ1-5; no reliable D call. This CDR3 spans 13 amino acids. Between the trimmed V and J ends, which lost 0 bases and 3 bases, there was a span of 4 bases. Germline-derived CDR1 and CDR2 are SGDLS and YYNGEE.

This clonotype was detected many times. This sequence joins TRBV6-5 and TRBJ1-1; possibly TRBD1 for D (6 bases). CDR3 length: 15 residues. CDR1 is MNHEY, CDR2 SVGAGI, per germline. With 5 bases removed from V and 1 base from J, the gap between germline ends came to 14 bases. CDR3 in amino acids: CASSPLDRANTEAFF. CDR3 coding DNA: TGTGCCAGCAGTCCTTTGGACAGAGCGAACACTGAAGCTTTCTTT.

This clonotype was detected many times. The rearrangement uses TRBV20-1 and TRBJ2-3; 13 bases are shared with TRBD2. Per germline, CDR1 DFQATT and CDR2 SNEGSKA (reference sequence). The CDR3 is 15 residues long. The CDR3 here is CRGLAGYPSTDTQYF. As DNA, the CDR3 is TGCAGGGGACTAGCGGGGTACCCTAGCACAGATACGCAGTATTTT.

The chain combines TRBV28 with TRBJ1-5; D unclear. Looked up from germline, CDR1 is MDHEN and CDR2 is SYDVKM. V was trimmed by 8 bases and J by 5 bases, leaving 13 bases between them. The length of the CDR3 is 13 residues. CDR3 loop: CASRDGIHQPQHF. CDR3 nucleotides: TGTGCCAGCCGCGACGGGATTCATCAGCCCCAGCATTTT.

This clonotype was counted at least ten times. Compared with germline, one end of the junction differs, possibly owing to a read error. This chain uses TRBV12-3 or TRBV12-4 with TRBJ2-1, with TRBD2 matching 11 bases. This CDR3 has 15 amino acids. The CDR3 reads CASRLAGGPYNEQFF. The CDR3 DNA reads TGTGCCAGCAGGTTAGCGGGAGGGCCCTACAATGAGCAGTTCTTC.

This clonotype was seen repeatedly, ten times or more. One end of the junction does not line up with germline, which may come from a read error. The chain links TRBV30 to TRBJ2-7; tentative D call: TRBD1 (7 bases). This CDR3 is built from 15 residues. The germline CDR1 and CDR2 sequences are GTSNPN and SVGIG (reference sequence). In nucleotides, the CDR3 is TGTGCCTGGAGTCCTAACGCGGGACAGACCTACGGGCAGTACTTC. This encodes CAWSPNAGQTYGQYF.

In its sample, this clonotype was seen many times. V and J are TRBV5-1 and TRBJ1-3; D is unresolved. V lost 0 bases and J lost 4, with 5 bases in between. This CDR3 is built from 13 residues. Germline CDR1 is SGHRS and CDR2 is YFSETQ. CDR3 sequence: CASSLEQGNTIYF. In DNA form, the CDR3 reads TGCGCCAGCAGCTTGGAACAGGGAAACACCATATATTTT.

This clonotype was counted ten times or more. The V call is TRBV25-1, the J call TRBJ2-7; tentative D call: TRBD2 (5 bases). CDR1 and CDR2 from the germline V gene are MGHDK and SYGVNS. The CDR3 consists of 13 residues. Trimming stripped 6 bases from V and 5 bases from J, with 14 bases between. In nucleotides, the CDR3 is TGTGCCAGCAGAGACCCGGGGTCCCACGAGCAGTACTTC. Translated: CASRDPGSHEQYF.

This clonotype was found a few times. This chain uses TRBV4-2 with TRBJ1-1, with TRBD1 as a possible D gene (5 bases). The V end was cut by 1 base, the J end by 3 bases, with 12 bases between. Germline-derived CDR1 and CDR2 are LGHNA and YNFKEQ. This CDR3 has 15 residues. The CDR3 DNA sequence: TGTGCCAGCAGCCAAGTCAAGGGGACCCACACTGAAGCTTTCTTT. It is translated as CASSQVKGTHTEAFF.

The table lists this clonotype with a few counts. This chain joins TRBV19 and TRBJ2-4; D is uncertain. The CDR3 consists of 16 residues. Germline assignment: CDR1 LNHDA and CDR2 SQIVND (reference sequence). Trimming cost V 5 bases and J 1 base, with 15 bases left between them. The CDR3 loop is CASSALGPRAKNIQYF. Here the CDR3 DNA reads TGTGCCAGTAGTGCCCTGGGCCCCCGGGCCAAAAACATTCAGTACTTC.

Judged by abundance, this clonotype is medium-sized. The J gene is TRBJ2-3, the V gene TRBV29-1; the D is unclear. In germline, CDR1 is SQVTM, CDR2 ANQGSEA. The CDR3 contains 11 residues. Trimming left V 6 bases short and J 2 bases short, with 6 bases between. CDR3 in DNA: TGCAGCGTCGAGTTCACAGATACGCAGTATTTT. This encodes CSVEFTDTQYF.

The J gene is TRBJ1-1, the V gene TRBV28; 7 bases line up with TRBD1. V lost 5 bases and J lost 10; bases outside the gene matches: 7. CDR3 length equals 12 residues. CDR1 and CDR2 from the germline V gene are MDHEN and SYDVKM. Written as DNA, the CDR3 is TGTGCCAGCAGTACTTTACAGGGGCCAGCTTTCTTT. Translation gives CASSTLQGPAFF.

This clonotype has a handful of counts. The chain is built from TRBV2 and TRBJ2-3; D not resolved. Germline-derived CDR1 and CDR2 are SNHLY and FYNNEI. Trimming stripped 4 bases from V and 0 bases from J, with 8 bases between. The CDR3 has 14 amino acids. The CDR3 sequence is CASSGTESTDTQYF. The CDR3 coding sequence is TGTGCCAGCAGTGGAACAGAGAGCACAGATACGCAGTATTTT.

The sample holds many counts of this clonotype. The J gene is TRBJ2-7, the V gene TRBV28; 7 bases are a match to TRBD1. The V segment lost 3 bases and the J segment 2 bases; nucleotides outside the gene matches: 7. The germline V gene has CDR1 MDHEN and CDR2 SYDVKM. The CDR3 runs 15 residues. CDR3 nucleotide sequence: TGTGCCAGCAGTTTGTTAACAGGGGCGGCCTACGAGCAGTACTTC. Its protein product is CASSLLTGAAYEQYF.

This clonotype was counted at least ten times. The chain is built from TRBV15 and TRBJ1-1; D gene uncertain. The germline V gene has CDR1 LNHNV and CDR2 YYDKDF (reference sequence). The CDR3 contains 15 residues. Trimming cost V 0 bases and J 0 bases, with 8 bases left between them. The CDR3 here is CATSRDNWVNTEAFF. In nucleotides, the CDR3 is TGTGCCACCAGCAGAGATAATTGGGTGAACACTGAAGCTTTCTTT.

This clonotype was observed at least ten times. J is TRBJ1-2 and V is TRBV7-3; perhaps TRBD1 as D (5 bases). The CDR3 runs 13 residues. The germline V gene encodes CDR1 SGHTA and CDR2 FQGTGA. Trimming took 5 bases from V and 5 from J, leaving 12 bases between them. The CDR3 DNA sequence: TGTGCCAGCAGCCCCGGGGGGAGTTATGGCTACACCTTC. Encoded protein: CASSPGGSYGYTF.

This clonotype was counted many times. The V and J genes are TRBV4-1 and TRBJ1-4; D is uncertain. The CDR3 is made up of 15 amino acids. V was clipped by 0 bases and J by 6 bases, with 11 bases between them. Germline CDR1 and CDR2: MGHRA and YSYEKL. CDR3 in amino acids: CASSQEPRLDEKLFF. The CDR3 region has the DNA TGCGCCAGCAGCCAAGAGCCCAGACTCGATGAAAAACTGTTTTTT.

This clonotype occurred a few times. The CDR3 DNA sequence: TGTGCCAGCAGCCGCCAGGGACTAGCGGGAGTCGAGCAGTACTTC. Its translation is CASSRQGLAGVEQYF. The chain is built from TRBV14 and TRBJ2-7, with 14 bases identical to TRBD2. Per the germline V gene, CDR1 is SGHDN and CDR2 is FVKESK. CDR3 length: 15 residues. V trimming: 4 bases; J trimming: 6 bases; junction bases outside the gene matches: 5.

This clonotype was recorded at least ten times. The rearrangement joins TRBV5-1 to TRBJ2-3; 7 positions match TRBD1. Losses at the gene ends were 7 bases for V and 0 bases for J; bases not matched to a gene: 2. CDR1 and CDR2 (germline): SGHRS, YFSETQ. There are 13 residues in the CDR3. For the CDR3, the DNA is TGCGCCAGCCGGACAGGCAGCACAGATACGCAGTATTTT. Its translation: CASRTGSTDTQYF.

This clonotype came up many times. The CDR3 loop is CASSPNYEQYF. The CDR3 DNA sequence: TGTGCCAGCAGTCCAAACTACGAGCAGTACTTC. The genes are TRBV28 and TRBJ2-7; D is uncertain. Germline V lookup: CDR1 MDHEN, CDR2 SYDVKM. CDR3 length equals 11 residues. V was trimmed by 5 bases and J by 3 bases, leaving 5 bases between them.